This T cell receptor beta chain emerged from a study of blood T cell repertoires in COVID-19. Study at large: Some COVID-19 samples were acute and others convalescent; all came from the United States, Italy and Spain. T cells, B-cell-depleted T cells, or PBMCs supplied cDNA or gDNA.

Seattle's cohort entered during active infection and was followed longitudinally. Original processing notes: Nucleated cell number was recorded as an estimate derived from reference gene primer amplification. Sequenced by immunoSEQ multiplex PCR; TCRdb stores in-frame clones only, minus some. From that table come the V and J calls and clone size; the DNA was used to work out D and trimming. The data show fewer than 600,000 clones, roughly 89% seen once. Germline assignment: CDR1 LGHDT and CDR2 YNNKEL (reference sequence). The J segment lost 5 bases and the V segment lost 3 bases, leaving 7 bases of the junction unmatched. This CDR3 is built from 17 residues.

Specimen: peripheral blood. The TCR was taken from a young man with COVID-19, enrolled during active disease. The chain has TRBV3-1 (or the pseudogene TRBV3-2) and TRBJ2-2; TRBD2 matches 12 bases. CDR3 amino acids: CASSQIALAGGTGELFF. In DNA, the CDR3 is TGTGCCAGCAGCCAGATCGCGCTAGCGGGGGGGACCGGGGAGCTGTTTTTT.